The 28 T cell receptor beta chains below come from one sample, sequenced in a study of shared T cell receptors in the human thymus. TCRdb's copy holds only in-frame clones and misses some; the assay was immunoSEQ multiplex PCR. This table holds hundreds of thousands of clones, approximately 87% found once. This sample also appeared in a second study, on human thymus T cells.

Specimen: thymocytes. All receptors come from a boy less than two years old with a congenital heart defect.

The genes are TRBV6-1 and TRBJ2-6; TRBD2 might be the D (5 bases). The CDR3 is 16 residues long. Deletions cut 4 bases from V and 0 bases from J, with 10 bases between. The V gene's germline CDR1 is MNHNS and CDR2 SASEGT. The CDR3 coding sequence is TGTGCCAGCAGTGTAGCGCGGAGCTCTGGGGCCAACGTCCTGACTTTC. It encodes CASSVARSSGANVLTF.

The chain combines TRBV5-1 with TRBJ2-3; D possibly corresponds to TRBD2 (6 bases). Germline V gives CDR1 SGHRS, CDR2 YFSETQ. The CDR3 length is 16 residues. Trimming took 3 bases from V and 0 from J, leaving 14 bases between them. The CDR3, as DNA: TGCGCCAGCAGCTGTGCCGGGACTCCTAGCACAGATACGCAGTATTTT. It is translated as CASSCAGTPSTDTQYF.

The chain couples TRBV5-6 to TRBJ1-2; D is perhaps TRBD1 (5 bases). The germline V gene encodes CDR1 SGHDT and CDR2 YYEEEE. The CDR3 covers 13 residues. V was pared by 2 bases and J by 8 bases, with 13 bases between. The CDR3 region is CASSLIRGRGYTF. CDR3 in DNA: TGTGCCAGCAGCTTAATAAGGGGCCGGGGCTACACCTTC.

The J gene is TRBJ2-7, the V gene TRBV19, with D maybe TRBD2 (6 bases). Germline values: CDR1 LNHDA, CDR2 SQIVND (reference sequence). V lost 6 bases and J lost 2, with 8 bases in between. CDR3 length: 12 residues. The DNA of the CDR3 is TGTGCCAGTAGCGGGACTGCCTACGAGCAGTACTTC. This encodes CASSGTAYEQYF.

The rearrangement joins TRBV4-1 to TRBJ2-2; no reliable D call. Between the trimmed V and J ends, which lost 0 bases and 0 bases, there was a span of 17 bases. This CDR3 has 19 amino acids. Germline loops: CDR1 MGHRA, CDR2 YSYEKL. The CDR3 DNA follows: TGCGCCAGCAGCCAAGACGGTCTTGGTTCGCTACCGAACACCGGGGAGCTGTTTTTT. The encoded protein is CASSQDGLGSLPNTGELFF.

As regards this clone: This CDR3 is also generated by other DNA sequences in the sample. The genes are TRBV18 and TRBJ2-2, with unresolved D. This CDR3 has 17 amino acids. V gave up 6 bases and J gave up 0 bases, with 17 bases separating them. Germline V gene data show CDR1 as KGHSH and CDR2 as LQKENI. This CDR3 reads CASSPVTAATNTGELFF. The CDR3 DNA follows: TGTGCCAGCTCCCCCGTTACCGCCGCGACGAACACCGGGGAGCTGTTTTTT.

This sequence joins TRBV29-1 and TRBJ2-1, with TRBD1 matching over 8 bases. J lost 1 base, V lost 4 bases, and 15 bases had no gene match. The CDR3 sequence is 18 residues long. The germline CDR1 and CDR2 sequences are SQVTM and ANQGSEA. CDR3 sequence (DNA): TGCAGCGTTGCGCAGGGGGCTGGTAGCGGACCGTCCTACAATGAGCAGTTCTTC. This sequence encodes CSVAQGAGSGPSYNEQFF.

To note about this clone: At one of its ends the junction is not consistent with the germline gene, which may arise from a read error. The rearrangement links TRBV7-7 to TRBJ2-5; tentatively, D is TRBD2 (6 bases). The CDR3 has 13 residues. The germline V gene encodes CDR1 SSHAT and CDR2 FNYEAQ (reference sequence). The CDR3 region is CASSSSDQETQYF. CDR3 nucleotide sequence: TGTGCTAGCAGCTCTAGCGACCAAGAGACCCAGTACTTC.

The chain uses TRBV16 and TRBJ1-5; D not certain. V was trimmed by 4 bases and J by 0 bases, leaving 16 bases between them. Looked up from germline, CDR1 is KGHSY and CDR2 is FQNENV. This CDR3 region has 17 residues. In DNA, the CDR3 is TGTGCCAGCAGCCTCGGCGGAGGAGGGCTTAGCAATCAGCCCCAGCATTTT. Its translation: CASSLGGGGLSNQPQHF.

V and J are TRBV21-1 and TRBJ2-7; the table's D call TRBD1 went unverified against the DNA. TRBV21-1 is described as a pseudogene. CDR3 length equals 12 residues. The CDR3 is CASTDRTYEQYF. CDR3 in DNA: TGTGCCAGCACGGACAGAACCTACGAGCAGTACTTC.

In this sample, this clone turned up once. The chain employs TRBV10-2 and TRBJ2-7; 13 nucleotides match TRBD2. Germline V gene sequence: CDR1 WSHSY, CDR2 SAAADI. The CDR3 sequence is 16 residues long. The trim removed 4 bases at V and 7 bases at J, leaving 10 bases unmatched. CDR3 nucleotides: TGCGCCAGCAGTGCCCAGACCAGGGGACTAGCGGGGGAGCAGTACTTC. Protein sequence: CASSAQTRGLAGEQYF.

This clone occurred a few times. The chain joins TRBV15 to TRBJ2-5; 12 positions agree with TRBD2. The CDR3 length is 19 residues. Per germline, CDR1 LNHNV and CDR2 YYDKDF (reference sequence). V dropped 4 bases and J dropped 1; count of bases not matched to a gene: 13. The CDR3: CATSTSTLGTSGPQETQYF. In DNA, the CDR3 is TGTGCCACCAGCACCAGTACCCTAGGGACTAGCGGGCCCCAAGAGACCCAGTACTTC. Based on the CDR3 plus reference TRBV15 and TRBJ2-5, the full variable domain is DAMVIQNPRYQVTQFGKPVTLSCSQTLNHNVMYWYQQKSSQAPKLLFHYYDKDFNNEADTPDNFQSRRPNTSFCFLDIRSPGLGDTAMYLCATSTSTLGTSGPQETQYFGPGTRLLVL.

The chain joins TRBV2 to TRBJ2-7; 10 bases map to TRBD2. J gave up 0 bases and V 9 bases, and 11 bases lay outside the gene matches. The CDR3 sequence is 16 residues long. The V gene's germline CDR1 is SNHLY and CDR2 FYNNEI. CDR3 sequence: CARGGLADRSSYEQYF. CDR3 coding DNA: TGTGCCAGAGGCGGACTAGCGGATAGGAGCTCCTACGAGCAGTACTTC. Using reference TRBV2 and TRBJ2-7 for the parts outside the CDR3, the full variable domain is EPEVTQTPSHQVTQMGQEVILRCVPISNHLYFYWYRQILGQKVEFLVSFYNNEISEKSEIFDDQFSVERPDGSNFTLKIRSTKLEDSAMYFCARGGLADRSSYEQYFGPGTRLTVT.

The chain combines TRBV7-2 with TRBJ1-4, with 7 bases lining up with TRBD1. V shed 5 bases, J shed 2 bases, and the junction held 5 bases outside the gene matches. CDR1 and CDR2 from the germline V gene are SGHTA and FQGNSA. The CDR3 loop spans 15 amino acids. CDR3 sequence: CASSAQTGTNEKLFF. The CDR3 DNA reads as TGTGCCAGCAGCGCTCAGACAGGGACTAATGAAAAACTGTTTTTT.

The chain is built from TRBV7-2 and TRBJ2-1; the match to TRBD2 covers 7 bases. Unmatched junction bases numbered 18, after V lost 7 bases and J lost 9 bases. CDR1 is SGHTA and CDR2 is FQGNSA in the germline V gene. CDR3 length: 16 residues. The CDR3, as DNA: TGTGCCAGCACCTTCAGTAGGTGGGAGGGCCACGGTGAGCAGTTCTTC. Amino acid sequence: CASTFSRWEGHGEQFF. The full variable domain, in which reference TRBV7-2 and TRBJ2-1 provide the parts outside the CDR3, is GAGVSQSPSNKVTEKGKDVELRCDPISGHTALYWYRQSLGQGLEFLIYFQGNSAPDKSGLPSDRFSAERTGGSVSTLTIQRTQQEDSAVYLCASTFSRWEGHGEQFFGPGTRLTVL.

CDR3 protein: CASSSKTSGSYNEQFF. The CDR3 DNA sequence: TGTGCCAGCAGTTCCAAGACTAGCGGGAGCTACAATGAGCAGTTCTTC. This rearrangement joins TRBV28 to TRBJ2-1; 12 bases line up with TRBD2. Germline values: CDR1 MDHEN, CDR2 SYDVKM. CDR3 length: 16 amino acids. The V segment lost 4 bases and the J segment 3 bases; nucleotides outside the gene matches: 4.

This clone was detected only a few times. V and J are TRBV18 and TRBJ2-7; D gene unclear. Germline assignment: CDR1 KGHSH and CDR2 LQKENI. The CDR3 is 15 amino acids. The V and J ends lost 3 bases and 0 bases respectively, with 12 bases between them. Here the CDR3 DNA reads TGTGCCAGCTCACCTGGTCCATATAGCTCCTACGAGCAGTACTTC. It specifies CASSPGPYSSYEQYF. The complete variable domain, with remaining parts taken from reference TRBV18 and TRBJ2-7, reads NAGVMQNPRHLVRRRGQEARLRCSPMKGHSHVYWYRQLPEEGLKFMVYLQKENIIDESGMPKERFSAEFPKEGPSILRIQQVVRGDSAAYFCASSPGPYSSYEQYFGPGTRLTVT.

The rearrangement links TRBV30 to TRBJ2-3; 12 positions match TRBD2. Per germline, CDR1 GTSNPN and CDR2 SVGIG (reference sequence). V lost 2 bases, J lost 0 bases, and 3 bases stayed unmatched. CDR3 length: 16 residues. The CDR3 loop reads CAWSSGTSGSTDTQYF. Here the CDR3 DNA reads TGTGCCTGGAGTTCTGGGACTAGCGGGAGCACAGATACGCAGTATTTT.

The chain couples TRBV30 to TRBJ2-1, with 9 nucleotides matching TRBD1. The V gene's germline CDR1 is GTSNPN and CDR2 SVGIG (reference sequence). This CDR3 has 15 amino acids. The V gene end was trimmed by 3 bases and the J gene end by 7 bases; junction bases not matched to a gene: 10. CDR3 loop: CAWRIWTGDLNEQFF. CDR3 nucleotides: TGTGCCTGGAGAATTTGGACAGGGGATCTGAATGAGCAGTTCTTC.

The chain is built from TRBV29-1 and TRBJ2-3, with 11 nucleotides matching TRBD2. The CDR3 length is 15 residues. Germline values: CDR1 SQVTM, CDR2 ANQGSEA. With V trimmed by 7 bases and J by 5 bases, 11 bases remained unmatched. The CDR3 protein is CSGLAGLAGGDTQYF. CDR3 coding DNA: TGCAGCGGCCTTGCTGGACTAGCGGGCGGAGATACGCAGTATTTT.

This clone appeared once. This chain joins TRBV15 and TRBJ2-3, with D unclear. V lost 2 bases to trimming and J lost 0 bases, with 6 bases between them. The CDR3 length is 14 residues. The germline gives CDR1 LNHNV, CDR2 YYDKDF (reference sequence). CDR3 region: CATSRRRSTDTQYF. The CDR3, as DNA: TGTGCCACCAGCAGACGGCGGAGCACAGATACGCAGTATTTT.

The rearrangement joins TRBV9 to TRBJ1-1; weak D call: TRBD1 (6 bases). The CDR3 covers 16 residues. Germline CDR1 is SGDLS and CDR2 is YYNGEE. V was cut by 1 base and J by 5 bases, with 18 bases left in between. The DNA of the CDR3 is TGTGCCAGCAGCGTATCACGAGGGGGTCGACGAACTGAAGCTTTCTTT. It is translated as CASSVSRGGRRTEAFF. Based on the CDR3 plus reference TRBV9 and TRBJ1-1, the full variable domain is DSGVTQTPKHLITATGQRVTLRCSPRSGDLSVYWYQQSLDQGLQFLIQYYNGEERAKGNILERFSAQQFPDLHSELNLSSLELGDSALYFCASSVSRGGRRTEAFFGQGTRLTVV.

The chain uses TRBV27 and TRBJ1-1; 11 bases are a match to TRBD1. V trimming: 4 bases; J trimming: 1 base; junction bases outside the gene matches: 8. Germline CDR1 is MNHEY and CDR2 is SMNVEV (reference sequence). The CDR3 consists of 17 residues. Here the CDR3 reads CASSSYRDRGRNTEAFF. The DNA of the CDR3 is TGTGCCAGCAGTTCCTACCGGGACAGGGGGAGGAACACTGAAGCTTTCTTT.

The CDR3 loop is CASSSRGASYEQYF. The CDR3 nucleotides read TGTGCCAGCAGTTCGCGGGGCGCCTCCTACGAGCAGTACTTC. The chain combines TRBV28 with TRBJ2-7, with D possibly matching TRBD2 (6 bases). The V gene lost 4 bases and the J gene lost 0 bases, with 10 bases spanning the gap. This CDR3 contains 14 residues. CDR1 is MDHEN, CDR2 SYDVKM, per germline. Based on the CDR3 plus reference TRBV28 and TRBJ2-7, the full variable domain is DVKVTQSSRYLVKRTGEKVFLECVQDMDHENMFWYRQDPGLGLRLIYFSYDVKMKEKGDIPEGYSVSREKKERFSLILESASTNQTSMYLCASSSRGASYEQYFGPGTRLTVT.

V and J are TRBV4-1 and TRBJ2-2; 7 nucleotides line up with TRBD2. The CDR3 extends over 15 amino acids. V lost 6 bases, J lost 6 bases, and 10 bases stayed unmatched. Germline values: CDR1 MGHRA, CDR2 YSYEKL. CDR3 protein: CASSPSGILSGELFF. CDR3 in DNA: TGCGCCAGCAGTCCAAGCGGGATTCTTTCCGGGGAGCTGTTTTTT.

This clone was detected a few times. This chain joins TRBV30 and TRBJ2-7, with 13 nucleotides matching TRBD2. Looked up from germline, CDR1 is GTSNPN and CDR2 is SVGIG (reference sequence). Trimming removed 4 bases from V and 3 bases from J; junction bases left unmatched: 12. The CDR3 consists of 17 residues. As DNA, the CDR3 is TGTGCCTGGACCCCGGGACTAGCGGGATCGAAATTCTACGAGCAGTACTTC. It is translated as CAWTPGLAGSKFYEQYF.

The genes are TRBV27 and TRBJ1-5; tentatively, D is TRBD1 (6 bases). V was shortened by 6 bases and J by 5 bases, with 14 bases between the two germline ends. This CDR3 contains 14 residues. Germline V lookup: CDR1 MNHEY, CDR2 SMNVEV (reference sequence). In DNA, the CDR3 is TGTGCCAGCAGGCACAGGGTCGGGCATCAGCCCCAGCATTTT. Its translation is CASRHRVGHQPQHF.

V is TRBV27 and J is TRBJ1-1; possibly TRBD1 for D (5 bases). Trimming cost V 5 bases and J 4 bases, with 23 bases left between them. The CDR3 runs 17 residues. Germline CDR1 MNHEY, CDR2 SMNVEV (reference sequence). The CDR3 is CASSPPRSPGGGTEAFF. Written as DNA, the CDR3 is TGTGCCAGCAGTCCTCCACGTAGCCCTGGGGGGGGCACTGAAGCTTTCTTT.